This T cell receptor beta chain was sequenced for a study of cytotoxic CD8 clonotypes in ibrutinib-treated CLL. Notes on the study in general: Clonality increased at ibrutinib response, then returned toward baseline at progression. Clonality (at baseline) was higher than in age-matched healthy donors and tracked circulating CD8+ T-cell counts. Stable or contracted on treatment, public clonotypes were also uncommon.

Measured with immunoSEQ multiplex PCR; TCRdb has only the in-frame clones, and not every one. The sample shows fewer than 400,000 clones, 67% of them seen only once. Deletions cut 5 bases from V and 4 bases from J, with 6 bases between. Germline values: CDR1 LNHDA, CDR2 SQIVND (reference sequence). The CDR3 has 11 amino acids. Points on this clone: Its antigen is not known.

TCR beta libraries used around 2.2 micrograms of genomic DNA from cryopreserved PBMCs. V gene TRBV19 combines with J gene TRBJ2-7; D gene uncertain. Sequencing used PBMCs, obtained after 36 months of ibrutinib treatment. The sequence was obtained from a human donor with chronic lymphocytic leukemia. CDR3 DNA: TGTGCCAGTAGTCAGGATTACGAGCAGTACTTC. Translating it yields CASSQDYEQYF.